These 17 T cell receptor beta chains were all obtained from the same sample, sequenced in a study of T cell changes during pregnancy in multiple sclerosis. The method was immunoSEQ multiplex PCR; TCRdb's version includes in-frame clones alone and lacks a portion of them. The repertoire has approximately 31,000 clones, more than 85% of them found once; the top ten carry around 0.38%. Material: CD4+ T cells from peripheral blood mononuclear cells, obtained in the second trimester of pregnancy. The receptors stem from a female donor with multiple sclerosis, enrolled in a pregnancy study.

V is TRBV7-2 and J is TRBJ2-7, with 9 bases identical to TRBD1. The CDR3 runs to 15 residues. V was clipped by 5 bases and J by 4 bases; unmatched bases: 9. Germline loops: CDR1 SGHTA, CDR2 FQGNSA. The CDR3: CASSRPGTGSYEQYF. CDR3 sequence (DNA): TGTGCCAGCAGCCGTCCAGGGACAGGGAGTTACGAGCAGTACTTC.

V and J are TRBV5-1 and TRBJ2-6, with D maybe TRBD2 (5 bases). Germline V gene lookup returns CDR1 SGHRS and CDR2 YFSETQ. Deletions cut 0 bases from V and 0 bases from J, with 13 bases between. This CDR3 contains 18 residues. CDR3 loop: CASSLVRGARSGANVLTF. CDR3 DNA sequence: TGCGCCAGCAGCTTGGTACGGGGTGCCCGCTCTGGGGCCAACGTCCTGACTTTC.

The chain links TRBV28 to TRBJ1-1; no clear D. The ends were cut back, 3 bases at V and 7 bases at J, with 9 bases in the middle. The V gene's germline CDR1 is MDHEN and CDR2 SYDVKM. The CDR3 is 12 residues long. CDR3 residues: CASSFRVGEAFF. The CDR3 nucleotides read TGTGCCAGCAGTTTCCGGGTGGGTGAAGCTTTCTTT.

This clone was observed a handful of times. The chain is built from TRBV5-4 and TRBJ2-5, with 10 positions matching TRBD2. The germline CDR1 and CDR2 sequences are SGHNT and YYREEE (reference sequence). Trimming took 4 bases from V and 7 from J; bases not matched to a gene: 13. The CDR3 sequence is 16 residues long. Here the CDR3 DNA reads TGTGCCAGCAGCCCGACTAGCGGGCTCCCCCAGGGGACCCAGTACTTC. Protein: CASSPTSGLPQGTQYF.

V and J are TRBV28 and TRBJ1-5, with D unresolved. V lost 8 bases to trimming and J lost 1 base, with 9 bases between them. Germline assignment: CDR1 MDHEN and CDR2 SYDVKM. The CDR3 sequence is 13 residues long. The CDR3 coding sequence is TGTGCCAGCGGAGTACCCAGCAATCAGCCCCAGCATTTT. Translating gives CASGVPSNQPQHF.

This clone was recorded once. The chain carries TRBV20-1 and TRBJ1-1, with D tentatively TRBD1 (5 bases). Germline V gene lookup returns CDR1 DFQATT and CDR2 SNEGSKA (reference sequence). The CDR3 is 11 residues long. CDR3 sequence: CRGMGGTEAFF. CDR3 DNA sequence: TGCAGGGGAATGGGGGGCACTGAAGCTTTCTTT.

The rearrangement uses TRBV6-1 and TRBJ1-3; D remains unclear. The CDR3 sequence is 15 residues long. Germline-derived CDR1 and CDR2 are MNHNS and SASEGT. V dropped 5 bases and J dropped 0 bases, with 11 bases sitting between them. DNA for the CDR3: TGTGCCAGCAGTTCGAGACTGATCTCTGGAAACACCATATATTTT. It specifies CASSSRLISGNTIYF.

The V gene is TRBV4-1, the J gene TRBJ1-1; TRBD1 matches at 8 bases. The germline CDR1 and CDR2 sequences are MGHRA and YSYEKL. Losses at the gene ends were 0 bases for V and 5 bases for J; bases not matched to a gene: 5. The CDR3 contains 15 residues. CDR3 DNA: TGCGCCAGCAGCCAAGACGGACAGGGCCGAACTGAAGCTTTCTTT. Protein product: CASSQDGQGRTEAFF.

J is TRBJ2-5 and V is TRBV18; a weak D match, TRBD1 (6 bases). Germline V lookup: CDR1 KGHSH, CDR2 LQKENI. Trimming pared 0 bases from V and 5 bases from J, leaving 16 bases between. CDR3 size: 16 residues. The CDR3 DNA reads TGTGCCAGCTCACCACCGGGGCTGGGGGCAGGGGAGACCCAGTACTTC. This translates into CASSPPGLGAGETQYF. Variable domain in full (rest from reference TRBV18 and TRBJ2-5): NAGVMQNPRHLVRRRGQEARLRCSPMKGHSHVYWYRQLPEEGLKFMVYLQKENIIDESGMPKERFSAEFPKEGPSILRIQQVVRGDSAAYFCASSPPGLGAGETQYFGPGTRLLVL.

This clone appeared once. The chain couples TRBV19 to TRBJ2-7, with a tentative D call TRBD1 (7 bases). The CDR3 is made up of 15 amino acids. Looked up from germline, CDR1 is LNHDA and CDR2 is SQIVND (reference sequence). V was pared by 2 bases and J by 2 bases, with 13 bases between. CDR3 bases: TGTGCCAGTAGTATAAGCGGGCAGGGGGCCTACGAGCAGTACTTC. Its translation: CASSISGQGAYEQYF.

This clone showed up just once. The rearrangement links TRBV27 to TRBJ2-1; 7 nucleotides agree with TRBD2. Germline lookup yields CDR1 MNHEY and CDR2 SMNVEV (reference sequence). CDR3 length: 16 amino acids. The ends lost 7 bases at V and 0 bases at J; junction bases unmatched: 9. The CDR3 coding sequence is TGTGCCAGCAAGTTAGAGAGGACTAGCTCCTACAATGAGCAGTTCTTC. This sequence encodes CASKLERTSSYNEQFF.

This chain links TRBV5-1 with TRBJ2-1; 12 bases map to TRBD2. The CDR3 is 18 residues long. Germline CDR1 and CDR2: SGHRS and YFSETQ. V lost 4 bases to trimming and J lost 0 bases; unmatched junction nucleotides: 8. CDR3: CASSQPGTSGPSYNEQFF. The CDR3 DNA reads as TGCGCCAGCAGCCAACCCGGGACTAGCGGGCCCTCCTACAATGAGCAGTTCTTC.

CDR3 in amino acids: CASSPGGRGLSQPQHF. In nucleotides, the CDR3 is TGTGCCAGCTCACCAGGAGGCAGGGGGCTGAGTCAGCCCCAGCATTTT. The chain recombines TRBV18 with TRBJ1-5, with TRBD1 identical over 8 bases. Germline CDR1 KGHSH, CDR2 LQKENI. The CDR3 is 16 residues long. The V and J ends lost 2 bases and 6 bases, in that order; junction bases with no gene match: 9.

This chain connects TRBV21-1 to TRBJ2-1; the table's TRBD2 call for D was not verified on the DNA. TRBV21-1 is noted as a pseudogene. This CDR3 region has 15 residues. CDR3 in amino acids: CATPGNSGRASEQFF. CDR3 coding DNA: TGTGCCACCCCTGGGAATAGCGGGAGGGCCAGTGAGCAGTTCTTC.

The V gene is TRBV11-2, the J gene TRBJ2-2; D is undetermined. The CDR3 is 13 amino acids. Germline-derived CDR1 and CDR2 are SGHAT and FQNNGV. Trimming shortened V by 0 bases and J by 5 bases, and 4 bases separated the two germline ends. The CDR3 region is CASSLDRTGELFF. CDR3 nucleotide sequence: TGTGCCAGCAGCTTAGATCGTACCGGGGAGCTGTTTTTT.

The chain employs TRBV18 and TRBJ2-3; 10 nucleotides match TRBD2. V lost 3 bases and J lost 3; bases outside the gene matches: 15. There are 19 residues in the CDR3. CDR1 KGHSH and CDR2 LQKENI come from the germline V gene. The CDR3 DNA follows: TGTGCCAGCTCACCGCGCTACCTAGAGCGGGAGGGCAATACAGATACGCAGTATTTT. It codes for CASSPRYLEREGNTDTQYF.

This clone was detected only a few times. In nucleotides, the CDR3 is TGTGCCAGCAGTTTCGCTACAGGGACGTACACAGATACGCAGTATTTT. Residues: CASSFATGTYTDTQYF. The rearrangement links TRBV28 to TRBJ2-3; maybe TRBD1 (6 bases). Germline CDR1 MDHEN, CDR2 SYDVKM. CDR3 length: 16 amino acids. V lost 3 bases, J lost 2 bases, and 15 bases lay in between. The entire variable domain, with the rest obtained from reference TRBV28 and TRBJ2-3, is as follows: DVKVTQSSRYLVKRTGEKVFLECVQDMDHENMFWYRQDPGLGLRLIYFSYDVKMKEKGDIPEGYSVSREKKERFSLILESASTNQTSMYLCASSFATGTYTDTQYFGPGTRLTVL.